One T cell receptor beta chain is described in this entry. Its antigen remains undetermined. Base qualities are not recorded, but no much larger clone differs from it by a single base. Blood RNA was extracted from unsorted whole blood with TRIzol reagent; germline DNA came from the DNeasy Blood & Tissue kit. Patients had chronic HBV infection and were treatment-naive at sampling. Before surgery, approximately 4.3 milliliters of peripheral blood were drawn into K2EDTA tubes. Starting from approximately 0.5 ug total RNA, TCRbeta-specific cDNA was produced by reverse transcription with a constant-region primer and ProtoScript II reverse transcriptase. The TCRbeta libraries were prepared through three rounds of nested multiplex PCR following a slightly modified ARM-PCR procedure. Each of the first two PCR rounds ran for approximately 10 cycles and used multiplex TRBV1-TRBV30 forward primers together with a Cbeta reverse primer. A final 25-cycle PCR with Deep VentR polymerase added sample barcodes and Illumina adapters. Amplicons of 200-500 bp were gel-purified with a QIAquick gel extraction kit before sequencing. The TCRbeta amplicons were sequenced with 250-bp paired-end reads on an Illumina HiSeq 2500. The authors' analysis ran thus. Quality trimming of reads was performed with Trimmomatic v0.33, and paired reads were merged with FLASH v1.2.11 so that full CDR3 sequences could be recovered. MiGEC v1.2.1b assigned V, D and J germline segments to the rearranged TCRbeta sequences. Clonotype statistics and Shannon-Wiener diversity indices were calculated with VDJtools v1.0.0. To reduce sampling bias, subsequent analyses other than the diversity analysis used only the 250 most abundant clonotypes in each sample. The raw public data were reprocessed by TCRdb itself: fastp quality trimming at Q25, MiXCR clonotype calling, in-frame beta chains only. Rows matching on CDR3 protein sequence are summarized as one entry with the most common DNA and genes. The V and J calls were determined by TCRdb, not by the authors. The sample table records some 200,000 distinct CDR3 sequences; around three fifths of these occur just once. The ten largest account for roughly 7% of the sample.

The data belong to a study of tumor-infiltrating lymphocytes in primary liver carcinoma (dated by TCRdb to about 2017). In the study overall: Surgical resection was performed in China between late 2015 and 2016 on 5 or 6 patients with histopathologically diagnosed primary liver carcinoma. Hepatocellular carcinoma (four) or combined HCC and intrahepatic cholangiocarcinoma (one) was present in the five patients, who were three men and two women aged 30 to 69 years. A total of 35 specimens from 5 patients underwent TCRbeta repertoire sequencing, comprising around 25 tumor regions, 5 adjacent noncancerous liver tissues and 5 peripheral blood samples. The tumors of the five patients were staged as T1-T3 N0M0, with maximum diameters ranging from roughly 4.2 to 10 cm. Each sample produced about 3.5 to 8 million productive TCRbeta reads, and read depth showed no significant difference between tissue types. High reproducibility was observed for the technical replicate repertoires, with mean shared-clone rates about 0.92 and correlation coefficients above 0.95. Across five regions of each liver tumor, along with adjacent normal tissue and blood, the study brought together TCRbeta repertoire sequencing, expression microarrays and whole-exome sequencing.

Points the paper makes about the study in general: Repertoire overlap was higher between tumor regions (mean about 36%) than tumor-adjacent (around 17%) or tumor-blood (roughly 14%) pairs, consistent with antigen-driven expansion. The top 250 clones accounted for a significantly greater share of the repertoire in tumors than in blood (p = 0.039). Bulk unsorted samples precluded comparing CD4+ and CD8+ T cell repertoires. Only a few patients were included in the study, and the authors note that the findings should be validated in a larger study. Because only the TCR beta chain was sequenced and unpaired alpha chains were not captured, true repertoire diversity is likely underestimated.

Looking up the germline V gene yields CDR1 SGHNT and CDR2 YENEEA. Compared with germline, V lacks 5 bases and J lacks 13 bases; bases without a gene match: 14. There are 16 amino acids in the CDR3, from cysteine to phenylalanine inclusive. Of all the DNA, just the CDR3 is kept, 48 bases in frame from base 1. The sequencing sample was made of peripheral blood. The clonotype comes from an older woman with primary liver carcinoma and hepatitis B virus infection. The chain joins TRBV11-3 to TRBJ2-1, with 13 bases matching TRBD2. At the DNA level, the sequence is TGTGCCAGCAGCCTAGGACTAGCGGGAGCGGGGAGTGATCAGTTCTTC. It is translated as CASSLGLAGAGSDQFF.